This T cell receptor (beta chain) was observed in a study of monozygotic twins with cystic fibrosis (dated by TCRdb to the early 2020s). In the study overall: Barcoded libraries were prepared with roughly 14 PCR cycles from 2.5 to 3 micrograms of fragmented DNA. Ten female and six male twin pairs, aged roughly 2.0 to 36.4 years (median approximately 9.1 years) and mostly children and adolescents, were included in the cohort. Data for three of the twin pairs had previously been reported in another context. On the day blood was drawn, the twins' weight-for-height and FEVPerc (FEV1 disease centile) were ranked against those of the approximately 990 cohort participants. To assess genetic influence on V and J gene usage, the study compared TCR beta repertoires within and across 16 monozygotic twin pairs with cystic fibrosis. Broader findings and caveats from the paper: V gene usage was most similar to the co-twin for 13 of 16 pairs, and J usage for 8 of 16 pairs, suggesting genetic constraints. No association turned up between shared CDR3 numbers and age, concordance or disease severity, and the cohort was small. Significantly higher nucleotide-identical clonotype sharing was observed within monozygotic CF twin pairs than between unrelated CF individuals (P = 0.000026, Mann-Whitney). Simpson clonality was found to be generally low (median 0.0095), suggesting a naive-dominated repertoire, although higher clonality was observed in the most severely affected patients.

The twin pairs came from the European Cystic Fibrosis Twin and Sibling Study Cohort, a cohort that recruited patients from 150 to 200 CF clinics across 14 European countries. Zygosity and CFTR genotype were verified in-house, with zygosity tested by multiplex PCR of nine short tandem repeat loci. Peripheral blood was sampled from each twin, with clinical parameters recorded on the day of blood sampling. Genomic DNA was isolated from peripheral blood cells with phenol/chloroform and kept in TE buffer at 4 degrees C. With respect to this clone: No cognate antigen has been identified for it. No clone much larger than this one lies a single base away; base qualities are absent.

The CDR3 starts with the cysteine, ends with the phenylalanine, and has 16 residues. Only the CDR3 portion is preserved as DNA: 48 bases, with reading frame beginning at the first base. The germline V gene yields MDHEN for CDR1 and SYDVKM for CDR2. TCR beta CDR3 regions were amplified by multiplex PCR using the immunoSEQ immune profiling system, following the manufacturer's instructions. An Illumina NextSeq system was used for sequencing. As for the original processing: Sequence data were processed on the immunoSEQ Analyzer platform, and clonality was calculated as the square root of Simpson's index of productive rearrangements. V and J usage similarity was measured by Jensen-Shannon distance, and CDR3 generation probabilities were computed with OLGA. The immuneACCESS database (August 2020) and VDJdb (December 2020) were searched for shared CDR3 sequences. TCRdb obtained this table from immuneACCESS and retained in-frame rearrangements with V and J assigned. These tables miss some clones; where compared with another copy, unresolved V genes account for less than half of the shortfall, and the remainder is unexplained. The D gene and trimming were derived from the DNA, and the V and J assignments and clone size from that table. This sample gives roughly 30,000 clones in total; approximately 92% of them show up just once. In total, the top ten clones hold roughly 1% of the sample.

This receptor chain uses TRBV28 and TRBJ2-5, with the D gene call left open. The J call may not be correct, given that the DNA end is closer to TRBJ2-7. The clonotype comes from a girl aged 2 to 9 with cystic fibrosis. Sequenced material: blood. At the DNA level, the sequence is TGTGCCAGCAGCTCCTTTTCTGCCGGGCTCTCCTACGAGCAGTACTTC. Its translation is CASSSFSAGLSYEQYF.